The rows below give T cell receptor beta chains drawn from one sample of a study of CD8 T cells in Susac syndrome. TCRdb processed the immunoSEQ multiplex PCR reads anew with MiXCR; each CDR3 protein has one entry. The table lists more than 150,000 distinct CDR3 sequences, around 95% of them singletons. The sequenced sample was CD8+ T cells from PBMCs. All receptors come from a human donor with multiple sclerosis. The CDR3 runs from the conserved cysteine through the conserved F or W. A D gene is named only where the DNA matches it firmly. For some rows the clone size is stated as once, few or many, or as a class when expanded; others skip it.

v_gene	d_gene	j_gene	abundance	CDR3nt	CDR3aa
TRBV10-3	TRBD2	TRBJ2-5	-	TGTGCCATCACAAGCGGGGGGCCCCAAGAGACCCAGTACTTC	CAITSGGPQETQYF
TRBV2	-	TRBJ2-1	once	TGTGCCAGCAGTGGAGCGGTAACTTCCTACAATGAGCAGTTCTTC	CASSGAVTSYNEQFF
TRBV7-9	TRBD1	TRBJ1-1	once	TGTGCCAGCAGCGGGCGGGACAGCCTGAACACTGAAGCTTTCTTT	CASSGRDSLNTEAFF
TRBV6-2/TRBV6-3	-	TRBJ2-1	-	TGTGCCAGCAGTTACTCCCCCGAGGGAGTAGATTACAATGAGCAGTTCTTC	CASSYSPEGVDYNEQFF
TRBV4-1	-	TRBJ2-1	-	TGCGCCAGCAGCCCCAGCATAGGGGACTACAATGAGCAGTTCTTC	CASSPSIGDYNEQFF
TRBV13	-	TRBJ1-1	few	TGTGCCAGCAGCTTGGGTCGGAGGAACACTGAAGCTTTCTTT	CASSLGRRNTEAFF
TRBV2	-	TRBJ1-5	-	TGTGCCAGCAGTGAGGAAGAACAGGGTATGCAGCCCCAGCATTTT	CASSEEEQGMQPQHF
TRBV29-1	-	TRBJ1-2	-	TGCAGCGTTGATGAGAGACCGGGAGCTAACTATGGCTACACCTTC	CSVDERPGANYGYTF
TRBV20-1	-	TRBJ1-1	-	TGCAGTGCTAGAGACCCGGGACGGACGAACACTGAAGCTTTCTTT	CSARDPGRTNTEAFF
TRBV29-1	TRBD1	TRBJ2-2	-	TGCAGCGTTGAAGACCGACAGGGGGCGACCGGGGAGCTGTTTTTT	CSVEDRQGATGELFF
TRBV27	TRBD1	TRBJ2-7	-	TGTGCCAGCAGTTTATCCCCGGGACAGGGAGCCTACGAGCAGTACTTC	CASSLSPGQGAYEQYF
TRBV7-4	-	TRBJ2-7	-	TGTGCCAGCAGCGTCCCTGCGCGCAGTTCCGAGCAGTACTTC	CASSVPARSSEQYF
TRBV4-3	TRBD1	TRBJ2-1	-	TGCGCCAGCAGCCAAGATAGACAGGGCTACAATGAGCAGTTCTTC	CASSQDRQGYNEQFF
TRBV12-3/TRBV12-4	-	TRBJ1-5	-	TGTGCCAGCAGTTTAACTGAGAGGGGTCAGCCCCAGCATTTT	CASSLTERGQPQHF
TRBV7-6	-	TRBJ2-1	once	TGTGCCAGCAGCTTAGGAGCGCCCACTGAGCAGTTCTTC	CASSLGAPTEQFF
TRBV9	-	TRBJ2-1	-	TGTGCCAGCAGCGTAGGCAGGGCGGGTATGACCTACAATGAGCAGTTCTTC	CASSVGRAGMTYNEQFF
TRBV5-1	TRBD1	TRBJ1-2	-	TGCGCCAGCAGCTTGGAGGGACAGGGCACGGATGGCTACACCTTC	CASSLEGQGTDGYTF
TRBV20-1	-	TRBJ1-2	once	TGCAGTGCTAGAGGCACAGTTCCCGCGTATGGCTACACCTTC	CSARGTVPAYGYTF
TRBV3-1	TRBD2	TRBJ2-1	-	TGTGCCAGCAGCCTTCCGGGACTAGCGGGGGGACGGAGCTCCTACAATGAGCAGTTCTTC	CASSLPGLAGGRSSYNEQFF
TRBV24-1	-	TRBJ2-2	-	TGTGCCACCACAGGGGCCGGGGAGCTGTTTTTT	CATTGAGELFF
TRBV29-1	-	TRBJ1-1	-	TGCAGCGCCTACATCGGGGGAGTAACTGAAGCTTTCTTT	CSAYIGGVTEAFF
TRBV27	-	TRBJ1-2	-	TGTGCCAGCAGTTTATGGGCAGGGAATGGCTACACCTTC	CASSLWAGNGYTF
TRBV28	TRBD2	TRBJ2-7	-	TGTGCCAGCAGTTTTGGGGGGGAGATCTACGAGCAGTACTTC	CASSFGGEIYEQYF
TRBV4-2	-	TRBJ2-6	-	TGTGCCAGCAGCCAAGATAAAGCGTCTGGGGCCAACGTCCTGACTTTC	CASSQDKASGANVLTF
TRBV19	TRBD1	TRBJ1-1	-	TGTGCCAGTATAGAAGGGGGCCGGAACACTGAAGCTTTCTTT	CASIEGGRNTEAFF
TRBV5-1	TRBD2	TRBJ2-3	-	TGCGCCAGCAGCTCTGGATTGCGGGGGAGCACAGATACGCAGTATTTT	CASSSGLRGSTDTQYF
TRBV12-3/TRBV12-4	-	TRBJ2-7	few	TGTGCCAGCAGTTTGGGGGGAAACGAGCAGTACTTC	CASSLGGNEQYF